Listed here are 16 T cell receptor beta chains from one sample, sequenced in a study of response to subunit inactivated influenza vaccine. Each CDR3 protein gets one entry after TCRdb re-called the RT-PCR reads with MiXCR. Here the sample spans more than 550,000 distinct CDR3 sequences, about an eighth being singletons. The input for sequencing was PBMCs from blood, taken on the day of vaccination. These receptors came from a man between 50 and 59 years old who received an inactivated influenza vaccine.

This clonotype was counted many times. The CDR3 DNA reads TGTGCCAGCAAGCCTAGCGGGGGTACTATCGCCGAGCAGTACTTC. Protein sequence: CASKPSGGTIAEQYF. J is TRBJ2-7 and V is TRBV12-3 or TRBV12-4, with 10 bases aligning to TRBD2. The CDR3 sequence is 15 residues long. The ends lost 7 bases at V and 6 bases at J; junction bases unmatched: 12.

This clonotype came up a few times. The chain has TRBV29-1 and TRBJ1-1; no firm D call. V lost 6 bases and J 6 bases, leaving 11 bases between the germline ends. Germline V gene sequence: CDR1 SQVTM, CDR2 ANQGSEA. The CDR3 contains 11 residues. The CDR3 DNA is TGCAGCGTGGAGCCAGGCGCTGAAGCTTTCTTT. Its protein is CSVEPGAEAFF.

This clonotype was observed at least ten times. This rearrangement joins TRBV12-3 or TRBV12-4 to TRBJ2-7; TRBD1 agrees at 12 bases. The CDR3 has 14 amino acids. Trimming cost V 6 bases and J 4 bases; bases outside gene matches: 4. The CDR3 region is CASRGQGALYEQYF. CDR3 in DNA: TGTGCCAGCAGGGGACAGGGGGCTTTATACGAGCAGTACTTC.

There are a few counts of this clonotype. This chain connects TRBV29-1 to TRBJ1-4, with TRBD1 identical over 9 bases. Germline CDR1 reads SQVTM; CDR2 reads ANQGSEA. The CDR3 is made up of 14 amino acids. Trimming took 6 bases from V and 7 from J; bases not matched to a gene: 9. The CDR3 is CSVIYRGLGEKLFF. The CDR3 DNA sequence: TGCAGCGTGATCTACAGGGGGCTTGGTGAAAAACTGTTTTTT.

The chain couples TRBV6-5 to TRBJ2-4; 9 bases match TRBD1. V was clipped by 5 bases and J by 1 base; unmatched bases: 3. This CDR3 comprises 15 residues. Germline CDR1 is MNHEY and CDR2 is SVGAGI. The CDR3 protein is CASSHGQGAKNIQYF. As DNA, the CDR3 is TGTGCCAGCAGTCACGGACAGGGGGCCAAAAACATTCAGTACTTC.

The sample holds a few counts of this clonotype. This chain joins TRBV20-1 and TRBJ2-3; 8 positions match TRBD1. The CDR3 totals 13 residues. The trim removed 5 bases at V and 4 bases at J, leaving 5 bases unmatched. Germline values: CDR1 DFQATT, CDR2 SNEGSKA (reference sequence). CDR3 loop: CSALDRGADTQYF. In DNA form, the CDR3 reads TGCAGTGCTCTAGACAGGGGAGCAGATACGCAGTATTTT.

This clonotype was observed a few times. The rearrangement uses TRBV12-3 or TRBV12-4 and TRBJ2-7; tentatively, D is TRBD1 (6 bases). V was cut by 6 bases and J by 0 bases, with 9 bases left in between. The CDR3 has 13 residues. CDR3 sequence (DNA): TGTGCCAGCAGGGACAGTTACTCCTACGAGCAGTACTTC. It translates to CASRDSYSYEQYF.

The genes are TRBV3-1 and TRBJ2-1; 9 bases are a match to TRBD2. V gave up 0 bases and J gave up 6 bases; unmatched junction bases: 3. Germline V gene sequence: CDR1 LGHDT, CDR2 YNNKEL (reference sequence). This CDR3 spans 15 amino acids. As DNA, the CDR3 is TGTGCCAGCAGCCAAGACGCGGGGGGGCTCAATGAGCAGTTCTTC. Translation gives CASSQDAGGLNEQFF.

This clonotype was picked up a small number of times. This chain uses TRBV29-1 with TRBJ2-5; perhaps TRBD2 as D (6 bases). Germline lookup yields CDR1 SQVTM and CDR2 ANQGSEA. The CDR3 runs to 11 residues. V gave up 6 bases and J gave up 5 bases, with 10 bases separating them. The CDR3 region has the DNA TGCAGCGTGGCGGCGGGGGAGACCCAGTACTTC. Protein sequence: CSVAAGETQYF.

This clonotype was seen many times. CDR3 amino acids: CASSLGFRGYSPLHF. CDR3 bases: TGTGCCAGCAGTTTAGGATTCAGGGGTTATTCACCCCTCCACTTT. The chain carries TRBV12-3 or TRBV12-4 and TRBJ1-6, with a tentative D call TRBD1 (6 bases). The V end was cut by 1 base, the J end by 8 bases, with 12 bases between. The length of the CDR3 is 15 residues.

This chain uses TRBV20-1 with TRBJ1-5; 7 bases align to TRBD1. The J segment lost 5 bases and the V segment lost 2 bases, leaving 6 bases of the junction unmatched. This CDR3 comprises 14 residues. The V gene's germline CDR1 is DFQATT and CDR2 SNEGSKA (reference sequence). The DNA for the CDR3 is TGCAGTGCTAGAAATGACAGGGATTATCAGCCCCAGCATTTT. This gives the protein CSARNDRDYQPQHF.

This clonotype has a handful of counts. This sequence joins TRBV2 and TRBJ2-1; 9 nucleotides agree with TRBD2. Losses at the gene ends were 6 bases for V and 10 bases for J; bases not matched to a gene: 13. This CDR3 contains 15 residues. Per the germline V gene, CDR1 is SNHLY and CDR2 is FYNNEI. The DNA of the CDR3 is TGTGCCAGCAGCAGACTAGCGGAGCAAAACGGGGAGCAGTTCTTC. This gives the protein CASSRLAEQNGEQFF. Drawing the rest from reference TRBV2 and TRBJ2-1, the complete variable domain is EPEVTQTPSHQVTQMGQEVILRCVPISNHLYFYWYRQILGQKVEFLVSFYNNEISEKSEIFDDQFSVERPDGSNFTLKIRSTKLEDSAMYFCASSRLAEQNGEQFFGPGTRLTVL.

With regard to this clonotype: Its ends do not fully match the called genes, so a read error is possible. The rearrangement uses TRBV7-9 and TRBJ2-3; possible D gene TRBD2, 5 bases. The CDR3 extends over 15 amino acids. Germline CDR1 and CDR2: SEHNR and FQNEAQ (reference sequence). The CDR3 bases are TGTACCAGCAGCCCCCTGGCGCGGGCCACAGATACGCAGTATTTT. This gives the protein CTSSPLARATDTQYF.

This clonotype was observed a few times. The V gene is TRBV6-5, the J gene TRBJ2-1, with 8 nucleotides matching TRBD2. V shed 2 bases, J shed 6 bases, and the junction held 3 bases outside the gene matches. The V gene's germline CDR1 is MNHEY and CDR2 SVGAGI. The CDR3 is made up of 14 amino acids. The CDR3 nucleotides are TGTGCCAGCAGTTACGTCCGGGAGGGCAATGAGCAGTTCTTC. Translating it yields CASSYVREGNEQFF.

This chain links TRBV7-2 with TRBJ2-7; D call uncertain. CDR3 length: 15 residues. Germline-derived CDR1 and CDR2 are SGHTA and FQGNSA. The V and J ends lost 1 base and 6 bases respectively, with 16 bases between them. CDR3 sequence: CASSLGHPTLGEQYF. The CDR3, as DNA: TGTGCCAGCAGCTTAGGACATCCGACGTTAGGCGAGCAGTACTTC.

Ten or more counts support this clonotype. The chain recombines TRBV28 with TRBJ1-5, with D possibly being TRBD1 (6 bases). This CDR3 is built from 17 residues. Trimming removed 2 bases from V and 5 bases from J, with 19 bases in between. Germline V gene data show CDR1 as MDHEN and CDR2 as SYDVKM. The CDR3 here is CASSLGLGRGGYQPQHF. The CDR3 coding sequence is TGTGCCAGCAGTTTAGGACTTGGCAGGGGCGGGTATCAGCCCCAGCATTTT.